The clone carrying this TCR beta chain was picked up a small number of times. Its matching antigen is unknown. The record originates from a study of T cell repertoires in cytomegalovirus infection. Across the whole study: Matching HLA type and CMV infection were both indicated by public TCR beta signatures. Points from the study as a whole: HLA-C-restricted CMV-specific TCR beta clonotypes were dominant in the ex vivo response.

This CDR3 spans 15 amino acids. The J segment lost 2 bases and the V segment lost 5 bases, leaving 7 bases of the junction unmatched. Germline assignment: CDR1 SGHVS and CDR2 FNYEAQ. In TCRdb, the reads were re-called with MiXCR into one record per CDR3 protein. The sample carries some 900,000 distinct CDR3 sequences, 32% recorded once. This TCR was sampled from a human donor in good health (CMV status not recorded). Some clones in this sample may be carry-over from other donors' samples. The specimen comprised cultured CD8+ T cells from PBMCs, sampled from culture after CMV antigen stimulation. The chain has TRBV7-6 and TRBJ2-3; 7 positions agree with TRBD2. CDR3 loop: CASSLGRGVTDTQYF. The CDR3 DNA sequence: TGTGCCAGCAGCCTGGGACGGGGGGTCACAGATACGCAGTATTTT.